This T cell receptor (beta chain) appears in the sequencing data of a study of blood T cell repertoires in COVID-19. The overall study: Sample material is recorded as cDNA or gDNA derived from T cells, B-cell-depleted T cells, or PBMCs.

Original processing notes: Reference gene primer amplification in the assay estimated nucleated cell counts. The method was immunoSEQ multiplex PCR; TCRdb's version includes in-frame clones alone and lacks a portion of them. That table is the source of V, J and clone size, and D and trimming were worked out from the DNA. The sample carries nearly 100,000 clones, approximately 86% recorded once. Germline CDR1 and CDR2: LGHDT and YNNKEL (reference sequence). This CDR3 contains 17 residues. The V and J ends lost 0 bases and 4 bases respectively, with 17 bases between them. V and J are TRBV3-1 (or the pseudogene TRBV3-2) and TRBJ2-3, with D maybe TRBD1 (6 bases). This clonotype was sampled from an elderly man with acute or convalescent COVID-19. The sample comprised peripheral blood. CDR3 bases: TGTGCCAGCAGCCAAGATCGTCAAACAGGGATTCCAGATACGCAGTATTTT. The encoded protein is CASSQDRQTGIPDTQYF.